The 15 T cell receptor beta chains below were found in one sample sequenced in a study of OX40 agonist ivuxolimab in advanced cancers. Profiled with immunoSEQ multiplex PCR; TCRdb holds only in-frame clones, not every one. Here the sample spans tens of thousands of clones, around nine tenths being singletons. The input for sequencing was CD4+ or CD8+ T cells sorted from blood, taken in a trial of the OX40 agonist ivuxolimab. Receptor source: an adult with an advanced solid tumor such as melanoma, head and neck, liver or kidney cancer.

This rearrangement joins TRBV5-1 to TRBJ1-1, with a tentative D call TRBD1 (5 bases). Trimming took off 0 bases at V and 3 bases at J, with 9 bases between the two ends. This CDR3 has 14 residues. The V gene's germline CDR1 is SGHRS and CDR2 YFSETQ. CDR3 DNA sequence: TGCGCCAGCAGCTTGGCCCGGGGGGACACTGAAGCTTTCTTT. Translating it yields CASSLARGDTEAFF.

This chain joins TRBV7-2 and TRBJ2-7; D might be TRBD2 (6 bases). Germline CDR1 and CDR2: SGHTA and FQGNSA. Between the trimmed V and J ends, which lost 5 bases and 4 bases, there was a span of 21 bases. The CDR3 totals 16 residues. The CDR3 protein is CASSPRVGGEPYEQYF. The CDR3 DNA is TGTGCCAGCAGCCCCAGAGTGGGCGGGGAGCCATACGAGCAGTACTTC.

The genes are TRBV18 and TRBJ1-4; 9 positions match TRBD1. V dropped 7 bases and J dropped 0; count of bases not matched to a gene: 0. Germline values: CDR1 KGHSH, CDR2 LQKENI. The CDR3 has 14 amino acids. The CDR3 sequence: CASWTGATNEKLFF. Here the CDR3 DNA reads TGTGCCAGCTGGACAGGGGCAACTAATGAAAAACTGTTTTTT.

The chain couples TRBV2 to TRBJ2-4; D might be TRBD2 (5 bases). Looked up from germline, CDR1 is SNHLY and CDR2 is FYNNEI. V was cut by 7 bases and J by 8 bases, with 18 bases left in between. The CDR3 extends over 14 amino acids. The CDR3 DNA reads TGTGCCAGCACCGCAACCCCCCTAGCTTACATTCAGTACTTC. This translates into CASTATPLAYIQYF.

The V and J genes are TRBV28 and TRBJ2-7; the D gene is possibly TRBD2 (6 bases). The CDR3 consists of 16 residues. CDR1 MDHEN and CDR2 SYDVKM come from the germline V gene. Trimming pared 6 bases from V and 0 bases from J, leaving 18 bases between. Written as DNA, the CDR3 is TGTGCCAGCAGCCCAGTAGGAGGGCCCCTCTCCTACGAGCAGTACTTC. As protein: CASSPVGGPLSYEQYF.

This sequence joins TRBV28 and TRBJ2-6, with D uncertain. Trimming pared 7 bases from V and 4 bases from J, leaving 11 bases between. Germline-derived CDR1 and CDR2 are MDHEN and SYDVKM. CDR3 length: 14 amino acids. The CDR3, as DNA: TGTGCCAGCAAAACCGGAGCCGGGGCCAACGTCCTGACTTTC. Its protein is CASKTGAGANVLTF.

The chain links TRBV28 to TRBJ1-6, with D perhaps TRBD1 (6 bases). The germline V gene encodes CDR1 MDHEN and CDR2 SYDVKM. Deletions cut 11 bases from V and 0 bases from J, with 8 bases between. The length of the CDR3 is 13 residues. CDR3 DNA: TGTGCCGGGGGCAGCTCCTATAATTCACCCCTCCACTTT. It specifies CAGGSSYNSPLHF.

CDR3 sequence: CASRGDNTGELFF. CDR3 DNA sequence: TGTGCCAGCAGAGGAGATAACACCGGGGAGCTGTTTTTT. V and J are TRBV9 and TRBJ2-2; no firm D call. Per the germline V gene, CDR1 is SGDLS and CDR2 is YYNGEE. The CDR3 is made up of 13 amino acids. V lost 5 bases, J lost 2 bases, and 7 bases lay in between. The full variable domain, in which reference TRBV9 and TRBJ2-2 provide the parts outside the CDR3, is DSGVTQTPKHLITATGQRVTLRCSPRSGDLSVYWYQQSLDQGLQFLIQYYNGEERAKGNILERFSAQQFPDLHSELNLSSLELGDSALYFCASRGDNTGELFFGEGSRLTVL.

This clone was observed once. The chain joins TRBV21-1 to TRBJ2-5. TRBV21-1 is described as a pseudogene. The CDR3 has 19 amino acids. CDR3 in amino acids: CASSKGDSPGRGLQETQYF. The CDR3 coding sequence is TGTGCCAGCAGCAAAGGGGATAGTCCAGGTCGGGGGCTCCAAGAGACCCAGTACTTC.

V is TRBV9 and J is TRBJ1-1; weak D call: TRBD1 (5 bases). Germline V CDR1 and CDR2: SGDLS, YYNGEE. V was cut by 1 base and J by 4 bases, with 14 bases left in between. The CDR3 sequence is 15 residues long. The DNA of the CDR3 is TGTGCCAGCAGCGTAATTGGGGGGGTTGGCACTGAAGCTTTCTTT. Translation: CASSVIGGVGTEAFF.

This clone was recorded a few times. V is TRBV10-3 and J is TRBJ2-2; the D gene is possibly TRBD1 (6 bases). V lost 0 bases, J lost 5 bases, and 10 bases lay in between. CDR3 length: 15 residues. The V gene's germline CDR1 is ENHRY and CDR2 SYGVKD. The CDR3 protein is CAISESGARTGELFF. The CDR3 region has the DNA TGTGCCATCAGTGAGTCGGGGGCGCGTACCGGGGAGCTGTTTTTT.

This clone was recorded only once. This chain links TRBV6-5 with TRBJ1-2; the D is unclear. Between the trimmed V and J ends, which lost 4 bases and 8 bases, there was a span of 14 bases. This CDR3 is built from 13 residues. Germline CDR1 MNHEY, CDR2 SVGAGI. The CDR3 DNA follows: TGTGCCAGCAGTTCTCCGACCCTGGGCGGCTACACCTTC. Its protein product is CASSSPTLGGYTF.

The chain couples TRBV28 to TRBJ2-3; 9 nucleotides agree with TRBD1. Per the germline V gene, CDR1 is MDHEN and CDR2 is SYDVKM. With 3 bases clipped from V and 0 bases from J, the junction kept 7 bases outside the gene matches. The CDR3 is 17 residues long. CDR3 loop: CASSLTGGFPSTDTQYF. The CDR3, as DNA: TGTGCCAGCAGTTTGACAGGGGGATTCCCAAGCACAGATACGCAGTATTTT.

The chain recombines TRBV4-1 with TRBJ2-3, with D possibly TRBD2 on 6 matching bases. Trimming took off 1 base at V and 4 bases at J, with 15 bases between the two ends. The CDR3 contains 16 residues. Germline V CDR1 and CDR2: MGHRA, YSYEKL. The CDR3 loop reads CASSQGKPTSSDTQYF. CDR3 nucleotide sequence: TGCGCCAGCAGCCAAGGGAAACCGACTAGTTCAGATACGCAGTATTTT.

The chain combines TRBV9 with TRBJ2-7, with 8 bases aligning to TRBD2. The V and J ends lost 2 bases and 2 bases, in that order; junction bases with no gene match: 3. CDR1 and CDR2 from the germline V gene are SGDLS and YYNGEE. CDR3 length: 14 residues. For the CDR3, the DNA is TGTGCCAGCAGCGTGGGACTAGGGGCCTACGAGCAGTACTTC. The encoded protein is CASSVGLGAYEQYF.